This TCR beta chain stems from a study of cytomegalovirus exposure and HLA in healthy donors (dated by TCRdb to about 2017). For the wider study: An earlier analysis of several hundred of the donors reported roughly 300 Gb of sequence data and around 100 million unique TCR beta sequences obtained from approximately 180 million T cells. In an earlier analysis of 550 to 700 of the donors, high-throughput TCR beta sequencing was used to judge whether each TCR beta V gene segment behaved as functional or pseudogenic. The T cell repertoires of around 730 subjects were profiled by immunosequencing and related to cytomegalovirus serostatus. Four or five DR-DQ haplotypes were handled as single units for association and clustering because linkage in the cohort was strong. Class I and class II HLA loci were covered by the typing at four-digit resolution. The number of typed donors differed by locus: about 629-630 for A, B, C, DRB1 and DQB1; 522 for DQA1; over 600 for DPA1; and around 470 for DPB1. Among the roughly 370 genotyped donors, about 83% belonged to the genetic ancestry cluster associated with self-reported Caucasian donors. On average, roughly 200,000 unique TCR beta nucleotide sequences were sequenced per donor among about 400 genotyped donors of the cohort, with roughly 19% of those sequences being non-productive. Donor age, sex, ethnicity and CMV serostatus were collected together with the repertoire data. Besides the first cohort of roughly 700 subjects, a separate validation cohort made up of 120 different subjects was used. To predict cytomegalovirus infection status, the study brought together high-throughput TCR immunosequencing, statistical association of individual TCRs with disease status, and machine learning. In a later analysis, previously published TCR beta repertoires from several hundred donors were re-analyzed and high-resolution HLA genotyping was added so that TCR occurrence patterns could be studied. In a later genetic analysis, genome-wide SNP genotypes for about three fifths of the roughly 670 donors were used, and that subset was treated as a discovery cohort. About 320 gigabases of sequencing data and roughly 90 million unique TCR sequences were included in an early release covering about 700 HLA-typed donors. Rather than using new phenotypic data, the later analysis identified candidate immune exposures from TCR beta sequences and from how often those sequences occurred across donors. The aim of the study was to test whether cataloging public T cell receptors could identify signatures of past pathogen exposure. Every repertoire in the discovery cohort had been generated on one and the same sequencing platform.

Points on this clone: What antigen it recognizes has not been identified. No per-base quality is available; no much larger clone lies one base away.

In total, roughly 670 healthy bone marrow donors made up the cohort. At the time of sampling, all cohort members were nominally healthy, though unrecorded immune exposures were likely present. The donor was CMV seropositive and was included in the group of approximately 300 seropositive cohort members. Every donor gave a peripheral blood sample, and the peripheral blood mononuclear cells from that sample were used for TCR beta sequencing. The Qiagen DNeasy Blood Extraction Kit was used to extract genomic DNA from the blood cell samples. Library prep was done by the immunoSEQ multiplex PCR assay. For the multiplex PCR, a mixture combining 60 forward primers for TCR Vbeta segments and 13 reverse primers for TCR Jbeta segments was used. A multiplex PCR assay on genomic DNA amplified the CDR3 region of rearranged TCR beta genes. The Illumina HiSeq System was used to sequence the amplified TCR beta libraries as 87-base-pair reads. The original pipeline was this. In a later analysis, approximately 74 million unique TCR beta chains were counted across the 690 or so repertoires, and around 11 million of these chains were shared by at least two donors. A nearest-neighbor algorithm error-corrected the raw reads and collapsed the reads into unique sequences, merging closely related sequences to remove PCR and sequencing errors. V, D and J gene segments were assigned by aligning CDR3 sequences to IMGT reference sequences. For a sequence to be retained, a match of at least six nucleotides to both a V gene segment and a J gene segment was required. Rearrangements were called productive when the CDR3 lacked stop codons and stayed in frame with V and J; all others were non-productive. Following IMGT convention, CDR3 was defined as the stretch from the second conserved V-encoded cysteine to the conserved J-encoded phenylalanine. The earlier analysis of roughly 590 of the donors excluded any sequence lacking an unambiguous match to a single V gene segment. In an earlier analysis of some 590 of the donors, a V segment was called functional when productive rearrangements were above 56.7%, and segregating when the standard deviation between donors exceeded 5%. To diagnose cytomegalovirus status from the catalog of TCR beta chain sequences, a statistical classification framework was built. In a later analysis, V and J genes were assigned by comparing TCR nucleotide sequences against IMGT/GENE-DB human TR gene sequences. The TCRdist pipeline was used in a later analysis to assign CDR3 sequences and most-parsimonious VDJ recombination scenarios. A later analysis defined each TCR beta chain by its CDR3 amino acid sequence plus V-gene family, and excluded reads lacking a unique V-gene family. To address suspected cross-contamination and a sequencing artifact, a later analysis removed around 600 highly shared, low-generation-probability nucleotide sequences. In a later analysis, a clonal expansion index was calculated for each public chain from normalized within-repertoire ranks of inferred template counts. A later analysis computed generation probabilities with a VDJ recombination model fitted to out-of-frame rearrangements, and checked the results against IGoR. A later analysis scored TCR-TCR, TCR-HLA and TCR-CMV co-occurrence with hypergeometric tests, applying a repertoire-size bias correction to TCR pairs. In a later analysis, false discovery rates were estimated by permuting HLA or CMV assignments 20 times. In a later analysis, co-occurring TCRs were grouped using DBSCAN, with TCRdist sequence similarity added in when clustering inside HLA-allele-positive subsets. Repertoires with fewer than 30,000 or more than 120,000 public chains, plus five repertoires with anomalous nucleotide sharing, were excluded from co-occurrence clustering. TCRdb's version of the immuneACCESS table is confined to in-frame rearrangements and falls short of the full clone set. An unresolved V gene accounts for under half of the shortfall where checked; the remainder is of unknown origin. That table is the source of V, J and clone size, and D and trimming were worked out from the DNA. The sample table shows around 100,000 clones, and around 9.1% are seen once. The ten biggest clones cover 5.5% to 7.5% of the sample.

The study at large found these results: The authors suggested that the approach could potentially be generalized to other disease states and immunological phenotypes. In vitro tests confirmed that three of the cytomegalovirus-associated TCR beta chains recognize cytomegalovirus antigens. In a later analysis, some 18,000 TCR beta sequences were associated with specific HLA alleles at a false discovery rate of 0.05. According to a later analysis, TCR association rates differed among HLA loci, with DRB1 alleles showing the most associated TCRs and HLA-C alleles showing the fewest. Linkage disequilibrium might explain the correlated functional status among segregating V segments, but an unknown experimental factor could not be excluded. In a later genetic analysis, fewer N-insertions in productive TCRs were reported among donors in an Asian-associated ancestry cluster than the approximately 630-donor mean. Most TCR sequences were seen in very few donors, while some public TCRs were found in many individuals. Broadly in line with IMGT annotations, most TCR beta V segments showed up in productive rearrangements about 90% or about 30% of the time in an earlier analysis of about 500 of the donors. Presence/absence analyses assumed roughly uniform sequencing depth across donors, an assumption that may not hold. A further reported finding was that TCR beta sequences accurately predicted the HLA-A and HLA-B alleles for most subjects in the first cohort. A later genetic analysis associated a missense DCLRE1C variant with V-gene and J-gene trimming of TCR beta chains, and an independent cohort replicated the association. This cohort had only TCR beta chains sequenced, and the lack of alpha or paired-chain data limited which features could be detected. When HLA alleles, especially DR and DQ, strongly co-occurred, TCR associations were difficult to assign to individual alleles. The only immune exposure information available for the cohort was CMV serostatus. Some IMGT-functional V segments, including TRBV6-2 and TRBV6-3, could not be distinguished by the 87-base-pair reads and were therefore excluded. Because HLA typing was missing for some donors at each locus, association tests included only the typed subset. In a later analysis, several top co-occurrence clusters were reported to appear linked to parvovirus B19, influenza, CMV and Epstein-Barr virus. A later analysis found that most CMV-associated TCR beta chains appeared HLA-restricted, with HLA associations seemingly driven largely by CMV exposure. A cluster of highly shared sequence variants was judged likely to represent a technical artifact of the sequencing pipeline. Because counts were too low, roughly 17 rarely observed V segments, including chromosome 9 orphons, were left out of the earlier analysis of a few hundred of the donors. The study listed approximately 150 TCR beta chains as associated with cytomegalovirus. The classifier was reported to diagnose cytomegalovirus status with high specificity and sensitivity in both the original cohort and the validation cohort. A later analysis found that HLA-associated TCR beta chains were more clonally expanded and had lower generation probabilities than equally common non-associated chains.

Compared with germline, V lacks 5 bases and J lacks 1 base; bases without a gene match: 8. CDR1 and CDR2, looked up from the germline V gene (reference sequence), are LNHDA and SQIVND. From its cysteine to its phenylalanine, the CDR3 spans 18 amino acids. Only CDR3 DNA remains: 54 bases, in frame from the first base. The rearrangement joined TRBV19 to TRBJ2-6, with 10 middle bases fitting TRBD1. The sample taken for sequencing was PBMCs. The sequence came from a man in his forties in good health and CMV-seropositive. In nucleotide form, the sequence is TGTGCCAGTAGTGTTTCGGGACAGGGGTTTTCTGGGGCCAACGTCCTGACTTTC. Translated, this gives CASSVSGQGFSGANVLTF.